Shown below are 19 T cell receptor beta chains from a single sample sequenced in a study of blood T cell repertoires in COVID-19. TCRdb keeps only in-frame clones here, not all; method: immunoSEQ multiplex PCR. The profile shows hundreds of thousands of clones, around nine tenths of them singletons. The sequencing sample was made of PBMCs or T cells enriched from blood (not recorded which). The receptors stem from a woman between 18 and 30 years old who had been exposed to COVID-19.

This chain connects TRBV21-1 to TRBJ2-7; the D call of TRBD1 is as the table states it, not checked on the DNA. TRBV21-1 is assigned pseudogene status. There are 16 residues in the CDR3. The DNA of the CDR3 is TGTGCCAGCAGCAATTTCAGGACAGGGATCTCCTACGAGCAGTACTTC. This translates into CASSNFRTGISYEQYF.

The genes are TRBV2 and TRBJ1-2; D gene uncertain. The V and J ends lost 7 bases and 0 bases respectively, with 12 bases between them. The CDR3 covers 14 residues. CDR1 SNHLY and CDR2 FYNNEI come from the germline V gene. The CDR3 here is CASMEVKANYGYTF. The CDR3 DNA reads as TGTGCCAGCATGGAGGTCAAAGCTAACTATGGCTACACCTTC.

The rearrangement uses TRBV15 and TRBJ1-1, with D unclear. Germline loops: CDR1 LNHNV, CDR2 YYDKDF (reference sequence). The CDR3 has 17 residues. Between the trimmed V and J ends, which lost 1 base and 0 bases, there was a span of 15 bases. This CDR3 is CATSRGGPSGMNTEAFF. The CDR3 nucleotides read TGTGCCACCAGCAGAGGTGGGCCGAGTGGAATGAACACTGAAGCTTTCTTT.

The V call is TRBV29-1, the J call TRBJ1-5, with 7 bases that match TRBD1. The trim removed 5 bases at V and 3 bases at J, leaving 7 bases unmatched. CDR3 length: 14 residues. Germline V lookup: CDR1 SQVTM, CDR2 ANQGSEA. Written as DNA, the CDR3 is TGCAGCGTTATGACAGGGAGCGACAATCAGCCCCAGCATTTT. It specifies CSVMTGSDNQPQHF.

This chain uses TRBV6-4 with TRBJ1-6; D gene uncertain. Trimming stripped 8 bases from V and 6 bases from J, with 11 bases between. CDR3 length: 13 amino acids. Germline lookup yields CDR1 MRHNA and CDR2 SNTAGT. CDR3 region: CASAAGINSPLHF. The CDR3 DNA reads TGTGCCAGCGCTGCCGGGATTAATTCACCCCTCCACTTT.

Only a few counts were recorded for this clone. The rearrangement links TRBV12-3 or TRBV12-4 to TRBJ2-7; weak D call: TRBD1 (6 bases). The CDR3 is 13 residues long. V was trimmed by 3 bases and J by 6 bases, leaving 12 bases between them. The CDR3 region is CASSFLQGGEQYF. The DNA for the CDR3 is TGTGCCAGCAGTTTTCTACAGGGTGGCGAGCAGTACTTC.

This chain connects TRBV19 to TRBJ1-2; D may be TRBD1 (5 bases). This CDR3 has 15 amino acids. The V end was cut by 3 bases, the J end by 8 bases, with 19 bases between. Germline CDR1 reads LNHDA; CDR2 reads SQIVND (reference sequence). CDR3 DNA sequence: TGTGCCAGTAGTATTGGCTTAGGGGATCTTTGGGGCTACACCTTC. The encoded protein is CASSIGLGDLWGYTF.

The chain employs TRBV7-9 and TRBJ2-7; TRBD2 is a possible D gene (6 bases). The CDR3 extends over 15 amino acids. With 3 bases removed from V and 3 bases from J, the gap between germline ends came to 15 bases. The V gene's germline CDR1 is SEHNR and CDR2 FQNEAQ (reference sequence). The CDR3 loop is CASSFVEAGLYEQYF. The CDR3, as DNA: TGTGCCAGCAGCTTCGTTGAGGCGGGACTCTACGAGCAGTACTTC.

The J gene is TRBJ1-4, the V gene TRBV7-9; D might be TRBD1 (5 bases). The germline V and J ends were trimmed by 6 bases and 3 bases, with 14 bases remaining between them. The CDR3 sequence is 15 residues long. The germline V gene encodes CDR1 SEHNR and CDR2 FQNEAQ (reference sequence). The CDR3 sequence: CASRSEQAPNEKLFF. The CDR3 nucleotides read TGTGCCAGCAGAAGTGAACAGGCTCCTAATGAAAAACTGTTTTTT.

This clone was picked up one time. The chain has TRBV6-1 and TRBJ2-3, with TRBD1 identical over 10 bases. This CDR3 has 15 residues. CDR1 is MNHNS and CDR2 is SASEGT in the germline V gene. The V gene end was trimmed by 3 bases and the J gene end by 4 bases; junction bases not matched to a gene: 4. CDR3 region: CASSEGQGIADTQYF. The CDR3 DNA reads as TGTGCCAGCAGTGAGGGACAGGGGATTGCAGATACGCAGTATTTT.

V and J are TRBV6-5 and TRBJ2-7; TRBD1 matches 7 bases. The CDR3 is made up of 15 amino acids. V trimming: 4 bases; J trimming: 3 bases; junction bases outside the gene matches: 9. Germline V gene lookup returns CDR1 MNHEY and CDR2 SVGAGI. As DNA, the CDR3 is TGTGCCAGCAGTTGGCTGGACAGGTTGGGCTACGAGCAGTACTTC. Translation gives CASSWLDRLGYEQYF.

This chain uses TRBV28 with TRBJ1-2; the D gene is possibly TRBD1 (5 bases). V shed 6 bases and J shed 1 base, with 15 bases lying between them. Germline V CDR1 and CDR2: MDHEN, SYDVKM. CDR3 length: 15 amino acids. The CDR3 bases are TGTGCCAGCAGGGGGGGGGACCTCCTTAACTATGGCTACACCTTC. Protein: CASRGGDLLNYGYTF.

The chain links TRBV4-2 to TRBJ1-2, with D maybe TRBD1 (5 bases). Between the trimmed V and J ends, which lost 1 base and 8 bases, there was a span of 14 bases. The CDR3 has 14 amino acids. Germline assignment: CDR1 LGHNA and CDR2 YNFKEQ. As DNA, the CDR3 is TGTGCCAGCAGCCAAGGTTGGGGGGACCGAGGCTACACCTTC. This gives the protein CASSQGWGDRGYTF.

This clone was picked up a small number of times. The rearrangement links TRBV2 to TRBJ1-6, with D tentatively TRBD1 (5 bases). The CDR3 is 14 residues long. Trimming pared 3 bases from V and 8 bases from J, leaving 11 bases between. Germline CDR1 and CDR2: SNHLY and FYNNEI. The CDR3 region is CASSDDSSHSPLHF. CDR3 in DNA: TGTGCCAGCAGTGATGACAGCTCACATTCACCCCTCCACTTT. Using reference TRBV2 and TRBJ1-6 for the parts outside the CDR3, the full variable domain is EPEVTQTPSHQVTQMGQEVILRCVPISNHLYFYWYRQILGQKVEFLVSFYNNEISEKSEIFDDQFSVERPDGSNFTLKIRSTKLEDSAMYFCASSDDSSHSPLHFGNGTRLTVT.

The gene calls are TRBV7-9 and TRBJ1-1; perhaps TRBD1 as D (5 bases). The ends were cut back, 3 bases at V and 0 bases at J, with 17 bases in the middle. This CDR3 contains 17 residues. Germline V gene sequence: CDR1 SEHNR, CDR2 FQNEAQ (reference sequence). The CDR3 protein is CASSLGGTGALNTEAFF. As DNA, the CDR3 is TGTGCCAGCAGCTTGGGGGGAACTGGGGCGTTGAACACTGAAGCTTTCTTT. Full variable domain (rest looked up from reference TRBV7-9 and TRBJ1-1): DTGVSQNPRHKITKRGQNVTFRCDPISEHNRLYWYRQTLGQGPEFLTYFQNEAQLEKSRLLSDRFSAERPKGSFSTLEIQRTEQGDSAMYLCASSLGGTGALNTEAFFGQGTRLTVV.

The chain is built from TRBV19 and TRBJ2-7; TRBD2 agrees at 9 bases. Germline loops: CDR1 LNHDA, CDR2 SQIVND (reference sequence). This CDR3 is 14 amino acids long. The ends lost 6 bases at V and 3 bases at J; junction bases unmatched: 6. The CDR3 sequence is CASRVASGNYEQYF. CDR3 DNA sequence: TGTGCCAGTAGAGTTGCTAGCGGGAACTACGAGCAGTACTTC.

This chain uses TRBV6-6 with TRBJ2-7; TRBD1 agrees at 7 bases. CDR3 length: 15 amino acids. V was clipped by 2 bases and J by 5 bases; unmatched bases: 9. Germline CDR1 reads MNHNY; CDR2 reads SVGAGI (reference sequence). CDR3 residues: CASSYASTGTDEQYF. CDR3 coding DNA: TGTGCCAGCAGTTACGCCTCGACAGGGACCGACGAGCAGTACTTC.

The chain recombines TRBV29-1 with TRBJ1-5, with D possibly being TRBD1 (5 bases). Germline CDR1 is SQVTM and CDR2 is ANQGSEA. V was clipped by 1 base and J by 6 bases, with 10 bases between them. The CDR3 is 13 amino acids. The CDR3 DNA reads TGCAGCGTTGAAGGGCAGGGCGGTCAGCCCCAGCATTTT. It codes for CSVEGQGGQPQHF.

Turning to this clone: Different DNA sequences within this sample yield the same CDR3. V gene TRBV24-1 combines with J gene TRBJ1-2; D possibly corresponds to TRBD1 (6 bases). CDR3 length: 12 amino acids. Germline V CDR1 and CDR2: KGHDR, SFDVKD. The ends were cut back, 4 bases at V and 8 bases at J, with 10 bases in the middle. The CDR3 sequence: CATSEGAGGYTF. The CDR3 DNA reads TGTGCCACCAGTGAGGGGGCTGGAGGCTACACCTTC.